This section outlines one TCR beta chain sequence together with its context. Cells sorted as Tregs were CD4+, CD25+ and CD127-/low. Germline V gene sequence: CDR1 SGDLS, CDR2 YYNGEE. V gave up 4 bases and J gave up 11 bases; unmatched junction bases: 5. CDR3 size: 12 residues. TCRdb reprocessed the 5' RACE reads with MiXCR, giving one entry per CDR3 protein. The profile shows about 8,900 distinct CDR3 sequences, around 52% of them singletons. This receptor was taken from a female donor with breast cancer. The chain carries TRBV9 and TRBJ1-1; 10 bases match TRBD1. Sequencing was done on a sample of Tregs sorted from a lymph node. CDR3 amino acids: CASSSTGQGAFF. The CDR3 DNA reads as TGTGCCAGCAGCTCTACGGGACAGGGGGCTTTCTTT.